The clone carrying this TCR beta chain was found a few times. What it recognizes is unknown. The record originates from a study of beta chain features in type 1 diabetes. Study-level findings and limits: Whatever favoring of shorter templates PCR might show would apply equally to patients and controls. All four CD4+ subsets of Type 1 diabetes patients contained TCRB CDR3s that were moderately but significantly shorter.

The entirety of the isolated RNA underwent reverse transcription, so expressed TCRB transcripts were sequenced. Clones were sequenced by immunoSEQ multiplex PCR, and TCRdb holds only the in-frame ones, with some missing. The repertoire consists of more than 250,000 clones, with 14% occurring once and the leading ten covering approximately 0.015%. The sample comprised naive CD4+ T cells from blood. The clonotype comes from a man aged 25 to 45 with type 1 diabetes.

The CDR3 nucleotides read TGTGCCGCGCAGGCTGGTAACTCTGGAAACACCATATATTTT. Protein: CAAQAGNSGNTIYF. This chain links TRBV30 with TRBJ1-3; D remains ambiguous. The germline CDR1 and CDR2 sequences are GTSNPN and SVGIG (reference sequence). Trimming took off 8 bases at V and 0 bases at J, with 14 bases between the two ends. CDR3 length: 14 residues.